This T cell receptor (beta chain) comes out of a study of control samples from healthy donors and cancer patients. The V gene's germline CDR1 is SEHNR and CDR2 FQNEAQ (reference sequence). The ends lost 5 bases at V and 5 bases at J; junction bases unmatched: 5. The CDR3 sequence is 14 residues long. Only in-frame clones appear in the TCRdb table, and some are missing; sequencing was by immunoSEQ multiplex PCR. The table has 150,000 to 200,000 clones, around 90% seen once; the top ten hold around 1.4%. This sequence was found in a woman aged 45-59 years in good health. The chain carries TRBV7-9 and TRBJ2-1; 8 bases are a match to TRBD1. Sequencing input: blood. The CDR3 DNA reads TGTGCCAGCAGCAAAGCAGGGGGCGACAATGAGCAGTTCTTC. Protein product: CASSKAGGDNEQFF. Complete variable domain (other parts from reference TRBV7-9 and TRBJ2-1): DTGVSQNPRHKITKRGQNVTFRCDPISEHNRLYWYRQTLGQGPEFLTYFQNEAQLEKSRLLSDRFSAERPKGSFSTLEIQRTEQGDSAMYLCASSKAGGDNEQFFGPGTRLTVL.